This TCR beta chain was recorded in a study of blood T cell repertoires in COVID-19. Only in-frame clones appear in the TCRdb table, and some are missing; sequencing was by immunoSEQ multiplex PCR. The profile shows 200,000 to 250,000 clones, 86% of them singletons. This clone was found a few times. The germline gene is not matched at one end of the junction; a read error may be the cause. The CDR3 has 11 amino acids. Germline-derived CDR1 and CDR2 are GTSNPN and SVGIG (reference sequence). This chain connects TRBV30 to TRBJ2-7; D gene uncertain. The material sequenced was PBMCs or T cells enriched from blood (not recorded which). This sequence was found in a woman aged 50 to 60 in a cohort exposed to, infected with or recovered from COVID-19 (not recorded which). The CDR3 reads CAWSVGGSTRF. CDR3 bases: TGTGCCTGGAGTGTTGGCGGTAGTACCCGTTTC.